The source of this T cell receptor beta chain is a study of T cells in tumors after PD-1 blockade. For the study at large: A subset received ongoing vismodegib 150 mg daily alongside anti-PD-1 therapy. General observations from the study: Expanded exhausted CD8+ clones after therapy were mostly novel clonotypes.

Only in-frame clones appear in the TCRdb table, and some are missing; sequencing was by immunoSEQ multiplex PCR. The sample has about 3,900 clones; 65% to 70% are singletons. The germline V and J ends were trimmed by 4 bases and 4 bases, with 13 bases remaining between them. The V gene's germline CDR1 is SGHVS and CDR2 FNYEAQ. This CDR3 comprises 14 residues. To note about this clone: Its target is not known.

This material consisted of tumor tissue, taken before anti-PD-1 treatment. The chain uses TRBV7-6 and TRBJ1-1, with D unresolved. This receptor was taken from a human donor with basal cell carcinoma. Here the CDR3 DNA reads TGTGCCAGCAGCTCCGGGGTCCGGGGCACTGAAGCTTTCTTT. Its translation is CASSSGVRGTEAFF.